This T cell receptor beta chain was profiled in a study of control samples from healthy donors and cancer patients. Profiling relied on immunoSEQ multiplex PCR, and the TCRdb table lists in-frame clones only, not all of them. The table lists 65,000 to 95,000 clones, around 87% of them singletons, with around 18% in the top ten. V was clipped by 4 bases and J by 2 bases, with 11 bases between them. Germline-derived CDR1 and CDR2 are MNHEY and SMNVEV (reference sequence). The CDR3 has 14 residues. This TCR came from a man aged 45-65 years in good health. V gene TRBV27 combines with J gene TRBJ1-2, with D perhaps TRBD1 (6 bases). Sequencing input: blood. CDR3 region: CASSSRTANYGYTF. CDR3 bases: TGTGCCAGCAGTTCGCGGACAGCAAACTATGGCTACACCTTC.